The source of this T cell receptor beta chain is a study of Ad26.COV2.S vaccination and SARS-CoV-2 variants. Study-level results: Vaccinees showed greater spike-specific TCR breadth than placebo recipients. Substantial breadth was reported for post-vaccination spike-specific CD8+ and CD4+ T cells.

This table comes from immunoSEQ multiplex PCR, and its TCRdb copy is limited to in-frame clones, with some not included. This table holds under 600,000 clones, 89% found once. A word on this clone: Its antigen is as yet unknown.

Trimming took off 5 bases at V and 6 bases at J, with 8 bases between the two ends. Per the germline V gene, CDR1 is MDHEN and CDR2 is SYDVKM. The CDR3 contains 11 residues. Treatment indicated: 19 received Ad26.COV2.S at low or high dose, single or two shots; several received placebo; per-sample allocation not given. Collection of samples fell on day 63 after the first vaccine or placebo injection. The individual, an adult aged 18-55 years, was a donor in Boston. Vaccination used an Ad26 vector expressing Wuhan-strain SARS-CoV-2 spike. The TCR was taken from a person between 18 and 65 years old who received the Ad26.COV2.S COVID-19 vaccine or a placebo. This chain links TRBV28 with TRBJ2-7; D ambiguous. The material was peripheral blood, obtained in a trial of Ad26.COV2.S vaccine versus placebo. For the CDR3, the DNA is TGTGCCAGCAGTACTTTTCGCGAGCAGTACTTC. Its protein is CASSTFREQYF.